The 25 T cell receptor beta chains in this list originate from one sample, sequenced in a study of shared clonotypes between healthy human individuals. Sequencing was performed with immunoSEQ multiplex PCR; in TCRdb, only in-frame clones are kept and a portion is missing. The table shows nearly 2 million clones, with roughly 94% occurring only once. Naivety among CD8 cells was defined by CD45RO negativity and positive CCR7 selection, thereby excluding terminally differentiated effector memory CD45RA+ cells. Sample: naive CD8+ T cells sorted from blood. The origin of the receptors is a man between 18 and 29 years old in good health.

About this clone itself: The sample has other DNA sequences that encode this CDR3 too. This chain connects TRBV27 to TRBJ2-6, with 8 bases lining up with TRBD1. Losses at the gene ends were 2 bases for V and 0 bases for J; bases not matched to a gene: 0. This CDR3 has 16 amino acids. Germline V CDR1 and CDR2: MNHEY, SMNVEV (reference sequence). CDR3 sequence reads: CASSLTGGSGANVLTF. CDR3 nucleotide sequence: TGTGCCAGCAGTTTAACAGGGGGCTCTGGGGCCAACGTCCTGACTTTC.

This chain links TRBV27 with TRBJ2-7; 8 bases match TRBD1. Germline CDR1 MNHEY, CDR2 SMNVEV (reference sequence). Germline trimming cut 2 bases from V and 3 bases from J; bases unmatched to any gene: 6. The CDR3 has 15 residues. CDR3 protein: CASSLQGARVYEQYF. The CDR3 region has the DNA TGTGCCAGCAGTTTACAGGGGGCGAGAGTCTACGAGCAGTACTTC.

DNA for the CDR3: TGTGCCAGCAGCCCGAACCTAGCGGGGGTTTGGGATACGCAGTATTTT. Its protein product is CASSPNLAGVWDTQYF. The chain joins TRBV9 to TRBJ2-3, with 10 bases matching TRBD2. CDR1 and CDR2 (germline): SGDLS, YYNGEE. This CDR3 contains 16 residues. V shed 4 bases, J shed 6 bases, and the junction held 11 bases outside the gene matches.

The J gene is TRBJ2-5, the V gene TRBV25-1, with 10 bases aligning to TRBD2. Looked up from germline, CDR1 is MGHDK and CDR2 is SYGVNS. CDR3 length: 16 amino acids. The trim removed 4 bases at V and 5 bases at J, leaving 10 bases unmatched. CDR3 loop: CASSVGAGGGYETQYF. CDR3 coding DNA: TGTGCCAGCAGTGTTGGAGCGGGAGGGGGTTATGAGACCCAGTACTTC.

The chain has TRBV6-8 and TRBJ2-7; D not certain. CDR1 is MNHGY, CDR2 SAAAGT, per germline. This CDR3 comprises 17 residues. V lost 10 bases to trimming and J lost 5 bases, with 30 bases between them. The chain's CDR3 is CANRCPTLKCYRNEQYF. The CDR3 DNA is TGTGCCAACCGCTGCCCAACGCTGAAATGCTACCGGAACGAGCAGTACTTC.

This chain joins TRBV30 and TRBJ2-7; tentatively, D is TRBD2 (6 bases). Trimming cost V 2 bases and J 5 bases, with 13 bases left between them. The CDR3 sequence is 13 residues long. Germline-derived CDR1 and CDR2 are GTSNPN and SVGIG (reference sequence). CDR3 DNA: TGTGCCTGGAGTATCGGGGGTGAGAACGAGCAGTACTTC. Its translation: CAWSIGGENEQYF.

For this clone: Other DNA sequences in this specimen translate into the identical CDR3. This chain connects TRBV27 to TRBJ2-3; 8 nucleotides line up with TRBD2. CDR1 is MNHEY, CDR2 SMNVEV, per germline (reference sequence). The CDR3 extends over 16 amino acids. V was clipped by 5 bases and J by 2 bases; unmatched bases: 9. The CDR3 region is CASSPSAGETTDTQYF. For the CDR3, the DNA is TGTGCCAGCAGTCCCTCAGCGGGGGAGACCACAGATACGCAGTATTTT.

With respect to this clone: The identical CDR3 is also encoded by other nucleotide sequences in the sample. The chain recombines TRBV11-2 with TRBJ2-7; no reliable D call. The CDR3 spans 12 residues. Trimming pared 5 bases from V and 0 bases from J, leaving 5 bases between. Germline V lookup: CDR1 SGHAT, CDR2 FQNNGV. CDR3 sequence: CASSPPSYEQYF. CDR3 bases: TGTGCCAGCAGCCCGCCCTCCTACGAGCAGTACTTC.

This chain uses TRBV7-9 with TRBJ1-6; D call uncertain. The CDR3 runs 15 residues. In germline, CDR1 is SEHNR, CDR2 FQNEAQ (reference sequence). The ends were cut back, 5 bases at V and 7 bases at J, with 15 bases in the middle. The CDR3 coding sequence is TGTGCCAGCAGCCCCAAGTGGCCAGCGAATTCACCCCTCCACTTT. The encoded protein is CASSPKWPANSPLHF.

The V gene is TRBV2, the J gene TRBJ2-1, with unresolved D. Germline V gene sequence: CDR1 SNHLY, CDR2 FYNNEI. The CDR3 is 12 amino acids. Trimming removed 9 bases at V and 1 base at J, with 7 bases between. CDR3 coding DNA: TGTGCCAGGGGGTTTTCCTACAATGAGCAGTTCTTC. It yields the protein CARGFSYNEQFF.

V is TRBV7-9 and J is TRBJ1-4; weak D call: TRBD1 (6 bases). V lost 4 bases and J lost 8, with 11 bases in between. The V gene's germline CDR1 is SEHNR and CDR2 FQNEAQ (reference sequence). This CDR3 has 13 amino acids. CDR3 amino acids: CASSSRQDEKLFF. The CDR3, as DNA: TGTGCCAGCAGCTCGCGACAGGACGAAAAACTGTTTTTT. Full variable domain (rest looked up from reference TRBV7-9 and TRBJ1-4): DTGVSQNPRHKITKRGQNVTFRCDPISEHNRLYWYRQTLGQGPEFLTYFQNEAQLEKSRLLSDRFSAERPKGSFSTLEIQRTEQGDSAMYLCASSSRQDEKLFFGSGTQLSVL.

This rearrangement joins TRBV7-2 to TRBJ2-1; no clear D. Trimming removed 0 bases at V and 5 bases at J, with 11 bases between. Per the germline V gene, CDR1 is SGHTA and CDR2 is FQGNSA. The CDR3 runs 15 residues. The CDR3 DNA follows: TGTGCCAGCAGCTTAGCAGTCATGGGGAACAATGAGCAGTTCTTC. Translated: CASSLAVMGNNEQFF.

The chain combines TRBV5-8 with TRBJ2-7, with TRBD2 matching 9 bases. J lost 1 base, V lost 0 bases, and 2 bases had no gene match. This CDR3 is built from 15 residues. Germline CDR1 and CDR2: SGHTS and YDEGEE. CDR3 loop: CASSLASGGSYEQYF. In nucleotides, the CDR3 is TGTGCCAGCAGCTTGGCAAGCGGGGGGTCCTACGAGCAGTACTTC.

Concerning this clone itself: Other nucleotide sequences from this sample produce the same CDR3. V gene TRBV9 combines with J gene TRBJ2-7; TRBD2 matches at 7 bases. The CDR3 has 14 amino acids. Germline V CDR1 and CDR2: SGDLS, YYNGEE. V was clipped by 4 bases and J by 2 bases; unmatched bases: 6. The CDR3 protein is CASSLGGGTYEQYF. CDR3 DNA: TGTGCCAGCAGCCTCGGGGGAGGGACCTACGAGCAGTACTTC.

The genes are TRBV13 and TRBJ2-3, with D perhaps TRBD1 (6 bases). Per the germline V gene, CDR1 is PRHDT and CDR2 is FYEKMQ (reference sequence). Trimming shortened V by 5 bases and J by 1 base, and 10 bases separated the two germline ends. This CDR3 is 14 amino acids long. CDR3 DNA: TGTGCCAGCAGCGTGCGACAGGGCACAGATACGCAGTATTTT. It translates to CASSVRQGTDTQYF. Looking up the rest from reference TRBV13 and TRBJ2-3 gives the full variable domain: AAGVIQSPRHLIKEKRETATLKCYPIPRHDTVYWYQQGPGQDPQFLISFYEKMQSDKGSIPDRFSAQQFSDYHSELNMSSLELGDSALYFCASSVRQGTDTQYFGPGTRLTVL.

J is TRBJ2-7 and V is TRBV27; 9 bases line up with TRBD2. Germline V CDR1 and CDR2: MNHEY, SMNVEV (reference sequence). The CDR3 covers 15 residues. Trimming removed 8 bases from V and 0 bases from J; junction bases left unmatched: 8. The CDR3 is CASGASGKSSYEQYF. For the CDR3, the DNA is TGTGCCAGCGGGGCTAGCGGGAAAAGCTCCTACGAGCAGTACTTC.

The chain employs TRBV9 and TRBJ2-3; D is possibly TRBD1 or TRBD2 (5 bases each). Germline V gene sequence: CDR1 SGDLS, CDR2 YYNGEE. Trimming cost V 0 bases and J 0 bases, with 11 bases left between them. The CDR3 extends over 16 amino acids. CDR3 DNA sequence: TGTGCCAGCAGCGTAGTTGGGGGTTATAGCACAGATACGCAGTATTTT. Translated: CASSVVGGYSTDTQYF.

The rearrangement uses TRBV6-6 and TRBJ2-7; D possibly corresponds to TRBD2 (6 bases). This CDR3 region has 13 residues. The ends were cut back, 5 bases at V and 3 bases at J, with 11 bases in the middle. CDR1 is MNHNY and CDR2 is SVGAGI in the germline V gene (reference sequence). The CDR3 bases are TGTGCCAGCAGTCCCGAGGGAGGCTACGAGCAGTACTTC. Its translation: CASSPEGGYEQYF.

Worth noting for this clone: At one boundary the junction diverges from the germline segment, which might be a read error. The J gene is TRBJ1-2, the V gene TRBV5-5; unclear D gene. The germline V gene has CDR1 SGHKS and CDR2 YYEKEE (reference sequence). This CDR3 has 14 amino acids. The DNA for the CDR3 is TGTGTCAGCAGCTTGGAGAAGGTCCTTTATGGCTACACCTTC. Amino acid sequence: CVSSLEKVLYGYTF.

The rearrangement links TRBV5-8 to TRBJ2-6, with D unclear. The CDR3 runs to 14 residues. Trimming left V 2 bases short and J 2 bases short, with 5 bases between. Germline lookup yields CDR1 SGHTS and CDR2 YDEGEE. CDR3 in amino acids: CASSFGPGANVLTF. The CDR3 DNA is TGTGCCAGCAGCTTTGGGCCTGGGGCCAACGTCCTGACTTTC.

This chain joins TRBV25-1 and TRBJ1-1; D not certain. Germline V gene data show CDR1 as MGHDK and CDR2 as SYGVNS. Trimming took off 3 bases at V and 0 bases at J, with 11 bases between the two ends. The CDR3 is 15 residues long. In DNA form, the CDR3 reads TGTGCCAGCAGTGATTTGGGGATTATGAACACTGAAGCTTTCTTT. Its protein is CASSDLGIMNTEAFF.

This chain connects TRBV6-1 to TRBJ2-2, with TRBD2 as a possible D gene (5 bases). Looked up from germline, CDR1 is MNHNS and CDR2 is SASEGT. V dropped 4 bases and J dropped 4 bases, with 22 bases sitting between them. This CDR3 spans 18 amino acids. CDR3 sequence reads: CASSVGNYRGSGTGELFF. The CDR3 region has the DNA TGTGCCAGCAGTGTGGGGAACTACCGAGGGAGTGGCACCGGGGAGCTGTTTTTT.

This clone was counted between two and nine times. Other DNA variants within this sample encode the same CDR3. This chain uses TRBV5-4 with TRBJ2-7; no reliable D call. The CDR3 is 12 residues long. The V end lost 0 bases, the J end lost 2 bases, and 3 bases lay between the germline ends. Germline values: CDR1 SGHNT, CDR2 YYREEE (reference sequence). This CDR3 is CASSLEAYEQYF. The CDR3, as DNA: TGTGCCAGCAGCTTGGAGGCCTACGAGCAGTACTTC.

The CDR3, as DNA: TGTGCCAGCAGCCCGGCGCGGGGGAGCACAGATACGCAGTATTTT. It yields the protein CASSPARGSTDTQYF. This rearrangement joins TRBV13 to TRBJ2-3; 7 bases map to TRBD2. From germline, CDR1 is PRHDT and CDR2 FYEKMQ (reference sequence). This CDR3 is built from 15 residues. V shed 5 bases, J shed 0 bases, and the junction held 5 bases outside the gene matches.

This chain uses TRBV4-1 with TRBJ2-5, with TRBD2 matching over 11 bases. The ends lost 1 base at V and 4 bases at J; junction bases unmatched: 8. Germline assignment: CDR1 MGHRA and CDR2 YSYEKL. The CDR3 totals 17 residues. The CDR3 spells CASSQADLAGGGETQYF. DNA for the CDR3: TGCGCCAGCAGCCAAGCCGATCTAGCGGGGGGTGGAGAGACCCAGTACTTC.